This TCR beta chain came from a study of blood T cells in healthy people across ages. This clonotype was counted between two and nine times. Using a J-beta primer mix together with a sample-barcoded 5' primer, a second PCR was run for roughly 6 to 11 cycles. Each CDR3 protein is one row after TCRdb ran MiXCR on the 5' RACE reads. Counted here are around 1,900,000 distinct CDR3 sequences, approximately 40% occurring once; the ten biggest clones make up more than 20%. V lost 5 bases, J lost 3 bases, and 5 bases stayed unmatched. CDR3 length: 14 residues. The V gene's germline CDR1 is LGHDT and CDR2 YNNKEL (reference sequence).

This chain uses TRBV3-1 with TRBJ2-7; TRBD1 aligns across 9 bases. The sequence was obtained from a human donor in good health. Specimen: blood. For the CDR3, the DNA is TGTGCCAGCAGCTACGGACAGGGGTACTACGAGCAGTACTTC. It codes for CASSYGQGYYEQYF.